The clone carrying this T cell receptor beta chain has a handful of counts. It was with a sample-barcoded 5' primer and a J-beta primer mix that a second PCR of about 6 to 11 cycles was run. Template switching added a 12-random-nucleotide identifier to every cDNA molecule. TCRdb recomputed calls from the 5' RACE reads with MiXCR, one row per CDR3 protein. The sample consists of around 650,000 distinct CDR3 sequences, less than 45% of them appearing once. Staff drew ten milliliters of peripheral blood from each donor. PBMCs numbering at least 6.5 million were isolated per sample. Extraction yielded at least 6 micrograms of total RNA per sample. CDR1 is DFQATT, CDR2 SNEGSKA, per germline (reference sequence). Trimming pared 2 bases from V and 1 base from J, leaving 14 bases between. CDR3 length: 15 residues. These data are taken from a study of blood T cells in healthy people across ages.

This receptor was obtained from a man older than 75 in good health. The chain joins TRBV20-1 to TRBJ1-1, with D perhaps TRBD1 (6 bases). Material for sequencing was blood. CDR3 in amino acids: CSARKQGQGNTEAFF. The CDR3 DNA follows: TGCAGTGCTAGAAAACAGGGTCAGGGGAACACTGAAGCTTTCTTT.